This passage covers 19 T cell receptor beta chains from one sample sequenced in a study of post-analysis software for immune sequencing data. Study-level results: The five TRBV segments detected at higher frequency in patients than in controls included TRBV5-6, TRBV5-1 and TRBV20-1.

Prepared libraries of TCR beta cDNA carried unique molecular identifiers. From the PCR reads, TCRdb called clonotypes with MiXCR, one entry per CDR3 protein. The sample records fewer than 850,000 distinct CDR3 sequences, less than 35% being singletons. No antigen has been identified for these receptors. What was sequenced was blood. All receptors come from a girl aged 5 to 17 with multiple sclerosis.

This clonotype showed up just a few times. The chain has TRBV29-1 and TRBJ2-3; no reliable D call. V lost 3 bases to trimming and J lost 4 bases, with 8 bases between them. The CDR3 loop spans 12 amino acids. The germline V gene has CDR1 SQVTM and CDR2 ANQGSEA. The CDR3 DNA is TGCAGCGTTGAGGGGTTGTCAGATACGCAGTATTTT. Its protein is CSVEGLSDTQYF.

This clonotype was detected a few times. The CDR3: CASSPGRPNTDTQYF. The CDR3 nucleotides are TGTGCCAGCTCACCTGGCAGGCCGAACACAGATACGCAGTATTTT. The V call is TRBV18, the J call TRBJ2-3; D not certain. Germline lookup yields CDR1 KGHSH and CDR2 LQKENI. The CDR3 is 15 amino acids. V dropped 3 bases and J dropped 2 bases, with 12 bases sitting between them.

This clonotype was picked up many times. The chain links TRBV20-1 to TRBJ2-1; D gene unclear. The CDR3 extends over 11 amino acids. Trimming stripped 3 bases from V and 9 bases from J, with 9 bases between. Looked up from germline, CDR1 is DFQATT and CDR2 is SNEGSKA (reference sequence). CDR3 in amino acids: CSASPLTEQFF. Here the CDR3 DNA reads TGCAGTGCTAGCCCCCTCACTGAGCAGTTCTTC.

The V gene is TRBV20-1, the J gene TRBJ2-5; TRBD2 matches 11 bases. V was clipped by 5 bases and J by 5 bases; unmatched bases: 7. The CDR3 covers 14 residues. From germline, CDR1 is DFQATT and CDR2 SNEGSKA (reference sequence). The CDR3 loop reads CSAHTSGGGETQYF. The CDR3 DNA is TGCAGTGCTCACACTAGCGGGGGAGGGGAGACCCAGTACTTC.

This clonotype was detected many times. The V call is TRBV29-1, the J call TRBJ2-7, with 7 nucleotides matching TRBD1. Unmatched junction bases numbered 3, after V lost 4 bases and J lost 3 bases. Germline V lookup: CDR1 SQVTM, CDR2 ANQGSEA. This CDR3 comprises 12 residues. This CDR3 reads CSVGQGGYEQYF. The CDR3 DNA follows: TGCAGCGTTGGACAGGGTGGCTACGAGCAGTACTTC.

This clonotype turned up a few times. V usage is TRBV20-1 and J usage is TRBJ2-3; D might be TRBD1 (5 bases). CDR3 length equals 11 residues. V was clipped by 7 bases and J by 6 bases, with 11 bases between them. Germline loops: CDR1 DFQATT, CDR2 SNEGSKA (reference sequence). Here the CDR3 DNA reads TGCAGTGATGGGGCGAGCGATACGCAGTATTTT. This codes for CSDGASDTQYF.

This clonotype occurred many times. The genes are TRBV15 and TRBJ2-1; D possibly matches TRBD1 or TRBD2 (5 bases each). The V end was cut by 2 bases, the J end by 6 bases, with 20 bases between. This CDR3 comprises 17 residues. Germline CDR1 and CDR2: LNHNV and YYDKDF (reference sequence). This CDR3 is CATSRPSGTPRVNEQFF. CDR3 in DNA: TGTGCCACCAGCAGACCCTCCGGGACCCCACGGGTCAATGAGCAGTTCTTC.

The rearrangement uses TRBV2 and TRBJ2-7; 11 bases are a match to TRBD1. The end of the DNA fits TRBJ2-4 better, so the J call may be wrong. The CDR3 runs 12 residues. Germline V gene data show CDR1 as SNHLY and CDR2 as FYNNEI. CDR3 sequence: CANGQGADIQYF. In DNA, the CDR3 is TGTGCCAACGGACAGGGGGCGGACATTCAGTACTTC.

This clonotype was counted at least ten times. This chain connects TRBV29-1 to TRBJ2-7; no definite D call. CDR1 is SQVTM, CDR2 ANQGSEA, per germline. Trimming took off 6 bases at V and 2 bases at J, with 8 bases between the two ends. This CDR3 comprises 11 residues. CDR3 nucleotides: TGCAGCGTAAAAGGGCCCTACGAGCAGTACTTC. It codes for CSVKGPYEQYF.

The chain is built from TRBV27 and TRBJ2-2; 8 nucleotides agree with TRBD1. The CDR3 is made up of 15 amino acids. Germline CDR1 and CDR2: MNHEY and SMNVEV (reference sequence). Germline trimming cut 5 bases from V and 3 bases from J; bases unmatched to any gene: 5. The DNA of the CDR3 is TGTGCCAGCAGTCCTCGGACAGGGCACACCGGGGAGCTGTTTTTT. This sequence encodes CASSPRTGHTGELFF.

This clonotype was seen a handful of times. This rearrangement joins TRBV20-1 to TRBJ1-5; TRBD1 is a possible D gene (5 bases). The CDR3 consists of 13 residues. Per the germline V gene, CDR1 is DFQATT and CDR2 is SNEGSKA (reference sequence). V gave up 2 bases and J gave up 15 bases, with 20 bases separating them. The CDR3 loop is CSARQRTPSNPHF. The CDR3 bases are TGCAGTGCTAGACAGAGGACACCCAGTAATCCGCATTTT.

In its sample, this clonotype was seen a few times. The chain uses TRBV20-1 and TRBJ2-7; TRBD2 matches at 10 bases. V shed 6 bases, J shed 5 bases, and the junction held 7 bases outside the gene matches. CDR3 length equals 13 residues. Per the germline V gene, CDR1 is DFQATT and CDR2 is SNEGSKA (reference sequence). The chain's CDR3 is CSAVSGRVDEQYF. In DNA, the CDR3 is TGCAGTGCCGTCAGCGGGAGGGTCGACGAGCAGTACTTC.

This rearrangement joins TRBV5-1 to TRBJ2-3; TRBD2 matches 10 bases. The ends lost 4 bases at V and 4 bases at J; junction bases unmatched: 12. Per germline, CDR1 SGHRS and CDR2 YFSETQ. The CDR3 covers 17 residues. In DNA form, the CDR3 reads TGCGCCAGCAGCCCCCTAGCGGGGGAGCCGGACGCAGATACGCAGTATTTT. This translates into CASSPLAGEPDADTQYF.

This clonotype was observed a few times. This rearrangement joins TRBV12-3 or TRBV12-4 to TRBJ1-4; tentative D call: TRBD1 (5 bases). Trimming took off 6 bases at V and 2 bases at J, with 13 bases between the two ends. The CDR3 is made up of 15 amino acids. CDR3 residues: CASRPYEGTNEKLFF. The DNA of the CDR3 is TGTGCCAGCAGGCCCTACGAGGGGACTAATGAAAAACTGTTTTTT.

As concerns this clonotype: A much larger clone is a single base away; this may be a read error. The rearrangement joins TRBV15 to TRBJ2-1; D is tentatively TRBD1 or TRBD2 (6 bases each). V lost 0 bases and J lost 12, with 15 bases in between. CDR1 and CDR2 from the germline V gene are LNHNV and YYDKDF (reference sequence). This CDR3 has 14 residues. DNA of the CDR3: TGTGCCACCAGCAGAGACCCGGGGGCGGGTGGGCAGTTCTTC. Protein sequence: CATSRDPGAGGQFF.

The rearrangement links TRBV9 to TRBJ1-2; D is perhaps TRBD1 (5 bases). V was cut by 0 bases and J by 4 bases, with 13 bases left in between. The CDR3 loop spans 15 amino acids. Germline CDR1 reads SGDLS; CDR2 reads YYNGEE. The CDR3 nucleotides read TGTGCCAGCAGCGTAGGGCAGGGCCTCGGCTATGGCTACACCTTC. Its protein is CASSVGQGLGYGYTF.

Written as DNA, the CDR3 is TGCGCCAGCAGCCAACGCGGGCTGGATACGCAGTATTTT. Translation gives CASSQRGLDTQYF. J is TRBJ2-3 and V is TRBV4-1; tentatively, D is TRBD2 (5 bases). The V gene lost 2 bases and the J gene lost 6 bases, with 9 bases spanning the gap. CDR1 and CDR2 from the germline V gene are MGHRA and YSYEKL. The CDR3 spans 13 residues.

The rearrangement links TRBV6-5 to TRBJ2-1, with a weak D call TRBD1 (5 bases). Deletions cut 2 bases from V and 9 bases from J, with 14 bases between. The CDR3 length is 14 residues. The germline V gene encodes CDR1 MNHEY and CDR2 SVGAGI. The CDR3 DNA reads TGTGCCAGCAGTTACCGCCCCGAGCAGGGTGAGCAGTTCTTC. Translated, it gives CASSYRPEQGEQFF.

This clonotype was counted ten times or more. This chain links TRBV29-1 with TRBJ2-7, with D tentatively TRBD1 (6 bases). The germline gives CDR1 SQVTM, CDR2 ANQGSEA. Deletions cut 5 bases from V and 2 bases from J, with 22 bases between. This CDR3 region has 16 residues. This CDR3 is CSVKGVDSHPTYEQYF. In nucleotides, the CDR3 is TGCAGCGTTAAGGGGGTGGACAGCCACCCAACCTACGAGCAGTACTTC.